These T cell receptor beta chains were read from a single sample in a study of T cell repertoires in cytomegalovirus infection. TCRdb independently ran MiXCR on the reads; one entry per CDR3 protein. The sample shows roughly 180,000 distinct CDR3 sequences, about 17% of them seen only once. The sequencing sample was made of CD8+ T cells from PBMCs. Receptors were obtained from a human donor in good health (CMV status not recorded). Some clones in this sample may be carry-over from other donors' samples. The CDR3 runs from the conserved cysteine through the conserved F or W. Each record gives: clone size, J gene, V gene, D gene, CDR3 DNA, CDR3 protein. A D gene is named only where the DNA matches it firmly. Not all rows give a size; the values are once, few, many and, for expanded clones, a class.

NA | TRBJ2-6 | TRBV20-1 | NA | TGCAGTGCTAGAGGCGAGGAGAGTCGTGGGGCCAACGTCCTGACTTTC | CSARGEESRGANVLTF
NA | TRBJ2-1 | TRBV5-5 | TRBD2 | TGTGCCAGCAGCCATTATCCGGGACTAGCGGCCTACAATGAGCAGTTCTTC | CASSHYPGLAAYNEQFF
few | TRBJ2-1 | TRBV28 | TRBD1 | TGTGCCAGCAGTCCCCAATTCAGGGGGCTTGAATCGAATGAGCAGTTCTTC | CASSPQFRGLESNEQFF
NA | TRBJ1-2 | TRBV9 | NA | TGTGCCAGCAGCCCTCCGGGGTTGGATGGCTACACCTTC | CASSPPGLDGYTF
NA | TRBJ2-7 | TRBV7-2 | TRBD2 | TGTGCCAGCAGCTTAGGAAACCCGGGACTAGGGTCCTACGAGCAGTACTTC | CASSLGNPGLGSYEQYF
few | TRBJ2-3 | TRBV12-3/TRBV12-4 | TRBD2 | TGTGCCAGCAGTTTGTGGCTAGCGGGGGGGCCTTTCCATACAGATACGCAGTATTTT | CASSLWLAGGPFHTDTQYF
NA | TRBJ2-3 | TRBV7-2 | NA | TGTGCCAGCAGCTTAGGGGGGAAAGATACGCAGTATTTT | CASSLGGKDTQYF
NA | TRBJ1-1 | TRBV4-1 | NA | TGCGCCAGCAGCCAAGAAGAGGTCAGCTGGGGGACTGAAGCTTTCTTT | CASSQEEVSWGTEAFF
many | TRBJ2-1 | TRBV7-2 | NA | TGTGCCAGCAGCCCACTACCTGCCCGGGAGCAGTTCTTC | CASSPLPAREQFF
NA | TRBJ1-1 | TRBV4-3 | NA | TGCGCCAGCAGCCAGGGCTTTCCCAACACTGAAGCTTTCTTT | CASSQGFPNTEAFF
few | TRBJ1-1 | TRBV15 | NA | TGTGCCACCGACTACCCAGGAAACACTGAAGCTTTCTTT | CATDYPGNTEAFF
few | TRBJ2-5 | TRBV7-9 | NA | TGTGCCAGCAGACCCAGCAACAGCCAAGAGACCCAGTACTTC | CASRPSNSQETQYF
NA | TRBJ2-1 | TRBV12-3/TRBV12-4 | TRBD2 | TGTGCCAGCAGTTTACTAGCGGGGGAGAGCTCCTACAATGAGCAGTTCTTC | CASSLLAGESSYNEQFF
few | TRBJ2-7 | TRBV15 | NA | TGTGCCACCAGCAGAGAAGCGCCGAACGAGCAGTACTTC | CATSREAPNEQYF
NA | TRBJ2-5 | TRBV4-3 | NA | TGCGCCAGCAGCCAAGAGTGGTTCCCGAACCAAGAGACCCAGTACTTC | CASSQEWFPNQETQYF
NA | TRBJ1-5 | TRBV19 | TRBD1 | TGTGCCAGTAGTATATTTCCGGGACAGGAGTACAATCAGCCCCAGCATTTT | CASSIFPGQEYNQPQHF
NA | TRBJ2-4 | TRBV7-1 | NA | TGTGCCAGCAGCCGCGAGGGGGGGGAGCTAGCCAAAAACATTCAGTACTTC | CASSREGGELAKNIQYF
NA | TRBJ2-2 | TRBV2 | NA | TGTGCCAGCAGTGACAGTCCAGACACCGGGGAGCTGTTTTTT | CASSDSPDTGELFF
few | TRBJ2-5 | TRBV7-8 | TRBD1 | TGTGCCAGCAGCTTAAGACGGGACAGGGGTTGGCCATGGGAGACCCAGTACTTC | CASSLRRDRGWPWETQYF
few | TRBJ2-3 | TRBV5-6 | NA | TGTGCCAGCAGCTTCTTGCCGGAAAGCACAGATACGCAGTATTTT | CASSFLPESTDTQYF
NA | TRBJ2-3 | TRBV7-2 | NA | TGTGCCAGCAGCTCCGACAGGCTCACAGATACGCAGTATTTT | CASSSDRLTDTQYF
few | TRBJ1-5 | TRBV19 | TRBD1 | TGTGCCAGTAGTCTGCTTCAGGGGGCCGAGCAGCCCCAGCATTTT | CASSLLQGAEQPQHF
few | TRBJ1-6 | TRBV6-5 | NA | TGTGCCAGCAGTCCCCAAGGGATCAGGGAGCCTTTTGGTTCACCCCTCCACTTT | CASSPQGIREPFGSPLHF
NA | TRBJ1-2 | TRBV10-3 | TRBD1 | TGTGCCATCAGTGGGGACAGGACTCCTAACTATGGCTACACCTTC | CAISGDRTPNYGYTF
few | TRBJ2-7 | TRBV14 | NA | TGTGCCAGCAGCCAAGTTTGGGCAGGGGTCTACGAGCAGTACTTC | CASSQVWAGVYEQYF
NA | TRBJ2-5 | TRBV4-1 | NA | TGCGCCAGCAGCCAAGATAAGGGAAGACAAGAGACCCAGTACTTC | CASSQDKGRQETQYF
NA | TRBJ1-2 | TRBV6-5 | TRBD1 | TGTGCCAGCAGTTACTTCGGGACAGATAATTATGGCTACACCTTC | CASSYFGTDNYGYTF
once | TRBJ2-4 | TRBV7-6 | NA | TGTGCCAGCAGCTTGGAGGTGGGCGCCGACCCCATTCAGTACTTC | CASSLEVGADPIQYF
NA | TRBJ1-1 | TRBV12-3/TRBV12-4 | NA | TGTGCCAGCAGTCACACGGAGCGGGTCGGTACTGAAGCTTTCTTT | CASSHTERVGTEAFF
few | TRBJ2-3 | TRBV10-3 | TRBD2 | TGTGCCATCAATCGGGAGGCAGGGCCAACAGATACGCAGTATTTT | CAINREAGPTDTQYF
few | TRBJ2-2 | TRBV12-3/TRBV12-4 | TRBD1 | TGTGCCAGCAGGGACAGGCTTATCGCGGGGGAGCTGTTTTTT | CASRDRLIAGELFF
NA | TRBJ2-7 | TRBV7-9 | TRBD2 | TGTGCCAGCAGCTCGAATAGCGGGGGGGCCTACGAGCAGTACTTC | CASSSNSGGAYEQYF
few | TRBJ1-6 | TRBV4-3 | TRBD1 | TGCGCCAGCAGCCAAGGGACAGGGAGTTCACCCCTCCACTTT | CASSQGTGSSPLHF
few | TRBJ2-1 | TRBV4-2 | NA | TGTGCCAGCAGCCAAGTAAGGCTCGCTCCTGGGGGGCAGTTCTTC | CASSQVRLAPGGQFF
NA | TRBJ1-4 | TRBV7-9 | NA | TGTGCCAGCAGCTTACAGGGCGGGAATGAAAAACTGTTTTTT | CASSLQGGNEKLFF
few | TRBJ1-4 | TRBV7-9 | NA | TGTGCCAGCAGCTTAGTGGAAAGAGGTGAAAAACTGTTTTTT | CASSLVERGEKLFF
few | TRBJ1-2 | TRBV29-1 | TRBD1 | TGCAGCGTTGAAGAGGGGACAGGGGCGTATTTGGATGGCTACACCTTC | CSVEEGTGAYLDGYTF
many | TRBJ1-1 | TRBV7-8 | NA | TGTGCCAGCAGCTTCCGGGGTTTTACTGAAGCTTTCTTT | CASSFRGFTEAFF
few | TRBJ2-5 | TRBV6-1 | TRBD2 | TGTGCCAGCAGTGAAGCGCTTCAGCGGGGGCAAGAGACCCAGTACTTC | CASSEALQRGQETQYF
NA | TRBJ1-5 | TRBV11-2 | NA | TGCGCCAGCAGCCAAGGAAGTCGTCAGCCCCAGCATTTT | CASSQGSRQPQHF
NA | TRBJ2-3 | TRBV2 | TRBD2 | TGTGCCAGCAGTGATTGGACTAGCGGGGTACTCACAGATACGCAGTATTTT | CASSDWTSGVLTDTQYF
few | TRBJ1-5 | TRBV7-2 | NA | TGTGCCAGCAGCTTCCTCGAAAGGGGTCAGCCCCAGCATTTT | CASSFLERGQPQHF
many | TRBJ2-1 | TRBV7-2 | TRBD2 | TGTGCCAGCAGCTTACGTCGCGGGGGGTCCTACAATGAGCAGTTCTTC | CASSLRRGGSYNEQFF
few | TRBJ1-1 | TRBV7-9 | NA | TGTGCCAGCAGCGGGACCCCTGAAGGAGCTTTCTTT | CASSGTPEGAFF
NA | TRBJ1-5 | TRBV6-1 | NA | TGTGCCAGCATTTTATACAGGGCTAGCAATCAGCCCCAGCATTTT | CASILYRASNQPQHF
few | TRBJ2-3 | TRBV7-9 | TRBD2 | TGTGCCAGCAGCACCCTGAGGGAACTAGCGGTCACAGATACGCAGTATTTT | CASSTLRELAVTDTQYF
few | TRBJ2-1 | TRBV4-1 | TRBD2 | TGCGCCAGCAGCCAAGTTGATAGCGGGGAGTCAAATGAGCAGTTCTTC | CASSQVDSGESNEQFF
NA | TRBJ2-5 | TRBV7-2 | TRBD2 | TGTGCCAGCAGTCTAGGACCGGGGGGGGGCCCCCAAGAGACCCAGTACTTC | CASSLGPGGGPQETQYF
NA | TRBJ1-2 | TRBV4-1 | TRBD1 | TGCGCCAGCAGCCAAGATAACGCAGGGGGTATCTATGGCTACACCTTC | CASSQDNAGGIYGYTF
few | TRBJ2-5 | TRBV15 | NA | TGTGCCACCAGCAGAGATCTGGCCCAGGTTGAGACCCAGTACTTC | CATSRDLAQVETQYF
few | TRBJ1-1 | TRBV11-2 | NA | TGTGCCAGCAGCCGTCGGGGAGGTTCAGCCCCGAACACTGAAGCTTTCTTT | CASSRRGGSAPNTEAFF
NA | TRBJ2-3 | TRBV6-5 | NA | TGTGCCAGCAGTTACTTTGGACTAATTAACACAGATACGCAGTATTTT | CASSYFGLINTDTQYF
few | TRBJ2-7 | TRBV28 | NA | TGTGCCAGCTCCAGGGTCTACGAGCAGTACTTC | CASSRVYEQYF
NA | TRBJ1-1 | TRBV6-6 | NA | TGTGCCAGCCTAAGGACTCGAACTGAAGCTTTCTTT | CASLRTRTEAFF
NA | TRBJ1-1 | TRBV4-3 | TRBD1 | TGCGCCAGCAGCCAAGGCAGGGGGTCCACTGAAGCTTTCTTT | CASSQGRGSTEAFF
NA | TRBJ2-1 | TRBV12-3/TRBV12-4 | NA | TGTGCCAGCACTGGACACCTTTACAATGAGCAGTTCTTC | CASTGHLYNEQFF
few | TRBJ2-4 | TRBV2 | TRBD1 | TGTGCCAGCAGTGAAAGGGGACAGGGGCTAGCCAAAAACATTCAGTACTTC | CASSERGQGLAKNIQYF
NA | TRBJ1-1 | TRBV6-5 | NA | TGTGCCAGCAGTAGTACAGGTCCGTTCACTGAAGCTTTCTTT | CASSSTGPFTEAFF
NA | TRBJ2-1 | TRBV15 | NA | TGTGCCACCAGCAGTATGGAACAACCTTGGATGAATGAGCAGTTCTTC | CATSSMEQPWMNEQFF